This T cell receptor (beta chain) was recovered during a study of beta chain features in type 1 diabetes. Study observations and caveats: The study found moderately but significantly shorter TCRB CDR3s in all four CD4+ subsets of Type 1 diabetes patients.

This clone was seen more than once but under ten times. Antigen specificity is unknown. V was pared by 5 bases and J by 0 bases, with 5 bases between. The CDR3 contains 14 residues. Per the germline V gene, CDR1 is LNHDA and CDR2 is SQIVND (reference sequence). TCRB transcripts that were expressed got sequenced, as all of the isolated RNA had been reverse transcribed. Here immunoSEQ multiplex PCR was the method, and the copy in TCRdb shows in-frame clones only, minus some. The sample records about 400,000 clones, around 12% being singletons. Each of the CD4+ naive, central memory, regulatory and stem cell-like memory populations was sorted via CD45RO/CCR7/CD25/CD127/CD95/CD27. The authors obtained over 98% purity in all sorted populations.

Material: naive CD4+ T cells from blood. The rearrangement uses TRBV19 and TRBJ2-6; the D is unclear. This sequence originates from a woman aged 18 to 35 with type 1 diabetes. The CDR3 region is CASSPSSGANVLTF. DNA for the CDR3: TGTGCCAGTAGTCCCTCCTCTGGGGCCAACGTCCTGACTTTC.